A selection of T cell receptor beta chains follows, all from one sample in a study of cytomegalovirus exposure and HLA in healthy donors. Assay: immunoSEQ multiplex PCR; the TCRdb copy retains only in-frame clones and omits some. The sample consists of around 150,000 clones, around 68% of them appearing once. Material for sequencing was PBMCs. The receptors shown here come from a man between 50 and 59 years old in good health and CMV-seronegative. Each CDR3 is given with its conserved first and last residue. D genes are given only for firm matches. A row's size may be missing; if present it is once, few, many or a size class.

size | J | V | D | CDR3 | DNA
once | TRBJ2-5 | TRBV5-4 | TRBD1 | CASSLRTGGIQETQYF | TGTGCCAGCAGCCTCAGGACAGGTGGAATCCAAGAGACCCAGTACTTC
- | TRBJ1-2 | TRBV6-6 | TRBD1 | CASSYGQDYGYTF | TGTGCCAGCAGTTACGGACAGGACTATGGCTACACCTTC
- | TRBJ2-7 | TRBV15 | TRBD2 | CATSRGRGAISGGTEQYF | TGTGCCACCAGCAGAGGCAGGGGCGCGATTAGCGGGGGTACCGAGCAGTACTTC
- | TRBJ1-1 | TRBV5-6 | - | CASSLRRRLFEAFF | TGTGCCAGCAGCTTGCGCCGCAGGTTATTTGAAGCTTTCTTT
once | TRBJ2-2 | TRBV7-9 | - | CASSLTATGELFF | TGTGCCAGCAGCCTGACAGCCACCGGGGAGCTGTTTTTT
- | TRBJ1-2 | TRBV7-8 | - | CASSIGRVSNYGYTF | TGTGCCAGCAGCATCGGCAGGGTATCTAACTATGGCTACACCTTC
- | TRBJ2-7 | TRBV7-3 | TRBD2 | CASSLYGGGHEQYF | TGTGCCAGCAGCTTATACGGGGGGGGCCACGAGCAGTACTTC
- | TRBJ2-7 | TRBV4-1 | - | CASSQDWPKEVYEQYF | TGCGCCAGCAGCCAAGATTGGCCCAAGGAGGTCTACGAGCAGTACTTC
- | TRBJ1-2 | TRBV7-9 | - | CASSPRGIPTYGYTF | TGTGCCAGCAGCCCCCGGGGGATCCCGACCTATGGCTACACCTTC
- | TRBJ1-1 | TRBV2 | - | CASSARSPNTEAFF | TGTGCCAGCAGTGCCCGGTCCCCGAACACTGAAGCTTTCTTT
- | TRBJ1-6 | TRBV18 | - | CASSIHSQVLNSPLHF | TGTGCCAGCTCAATCCACTCACAGGTTCTTAATTCACCCCTCCACTTT
few | TRBJ1-5 | TRBV5-1 | - | CASSLGSGEGQPQHF | TGCGCCAGCAGCCTCGGAAGCGGGGAAGGTCAGCCCCAGCATTTT
- | TRBJ2-5 | TRBV6-5 | TRBD2 | CASSRAGASGETQYF | TGTGCCAGCAGCCGAGCGGGGGCCTCCGGGGAGACCCAGTACTTC
- | TRBJ1-4 | TRBV5-1 | - | CASSGGGLDPLELFF | TGCGCCAGCAGCGGGGGAGGACTAGACCCGTTGGAACTGTTTTTT
- | TRBJ2-3 | TRBV5-4 | - | CASSRIGLFTDTQYF | TGTGCCAGCAGCCGGATCGGGTTGTTCACAGATACGCAGTATTTT
many | TRBJ1-1 | TRBV5-1 | - | CASSLEGGNEAFF | TGCGCCAGCAGCTTGGAGGGGGGGAATGAAGCTTTCTTT
- | TRBJ1-5 | TRBV18 | - | CASSPREDQPQHF | TGTGCCAGCTCACCCCGAGAGGATCAGCCCCAGCATTTT
- | TRBJ2-7 | TRBV23-1 | - | CASSKHRAEQYF | TGCGCCAGCAGTAAACACAGGGCCGAGCAGTACTTC
- | TRBJ2-3 | TRBV6-5 | - | CASQPGGTTDTQYF | TGTGCCAGCCAACCCGGGGGTACCACAGATACGCAGTATTTT
- | TRBJ2-1 | TRBV19 | - | CASQTTGYNEQFF | TGTGCCAGCCAAACGACAGGTTACAATGAGCAGTTCTTC
- | TRBJ1-2 | TRBV19 | TRBD1 | CASGTGAPGYTF | TGTGCCAGCGGGACAGGGGCCCCTGGCTACACCTTC
- | TRBJ2-7 | TRBV2 | - | CASKPAYQARNEQYF | TGTGCCAGCAAGCCGGCATACCAGGCCAGGAACGAGCAGTACTTC